The next 24 T cell receptor beta chains were all read from a single sample in a study of T cells in Graves' hyperthyroidism and ophthalmopathy. Amplified regions were TCR beta CDR3 sequences from RNA transcripts. First-round RT-PCR of the TCR CDR3 relied on the HTBI primer set. TCRdb independently ran MiXCR on the multiplex PCR reads; one entry per CDR3 protein. The sample contains roughly 700,000 distinct CDR3 sequences, about a third of which appear only once. The source material was blood. The receptors derive from a middle-aged woman with Graves' hyperthyroidism.

This clonotype was observed a handful of times. The chain employs TRBV9 and TRBJ2-7; 7 bases are shared with TRBD2. CDR1 is SGDLS, CDR2 YYNGEE, per germline. CDR3 size: 13 residues. The junction had 4 bases not matched to a gene; V was cut back by 0 bases and J by 7 bases. The DNA for the CDR3 is TGTGCCAGCAGCGTAGGGGGGGGGACGGAGCAGTACTTC. It yields the protein CASSVGGGTEQYF.

This clonotype was seen repeatedly, ten times or more. The chain carries TRBV20-1 and TRBJ1-2, with TRBD1 as a possible D gene (5 bases). CDR3 length: 14 amino acids. The V gene lost 2 bases and the J gene lost 4 bases, with 14 bases spanning the gap. From germline, CDR1 is DFQATT and CDR2 SNEGSKA (reference sequence). CDR3 residues: CSARIPRDGYGYTF. Here the CDR3 DNA reads TGCAGTGCTAGAATCCCTAGGGACGGCTATGGCTACACCTTC.

The genes are TRBV7-9 and TRBJ1-6; D gene unclear. This CDR3 has 15 residues. Trimming took 0 bases from V and 6 from J, leaving 9 bases between them. The V gene's germline CDR1 is SEHNR and CDR2 FQNEAQ (reference sequence). CDR3 residues: CASSLAGETNSPLHF. The CDR3 coding sequence is TGTGCCAGCAGCTTAGCTGGGGAGACTAATTCACCCCTCCACTTT.

This clonotype was detected ten times or more. The chain links TRBV12-3 or TRBV12-4 to TRBJ1-5, with 8 bases fitting TRBD1. The CDR3 has 14 amino acids. J lost 2 bases, V lost 6 bases, and 3 bases had no gene match. In nucleotides, the CDR3 is TGTGCCAGCAGGCCGACAGGGGGCAATCAGCCCCAGCATTTT. Amino acids: CASRPTGGNQPQHF.

This clonotype showed up many times. This sequence joins TRBV10-3 and TRBJ2-7; weak D call: TRBD2 (5 bases). With 0 bases removed from V and 6 bases from J, the gap between germline ends came to 12 bases. The CDR3 totals 14 residues. Germline V gives CDR1 ENHRY, CDR2 SYGVKD. CDR3 region: CAISESGLSGEQYF. The CDR3 bases are TGTGCCATCAGTGAGTCTGGACTTAGTGGCGAGCAGTACTTC.

This clonotype was counted a few times. An end of the junction differs from the germline gene, which may be a read error. This CDR3 reads CASSYSGGTGNGYTF. The CDR3, as DNA: TGTGCCAGCAGTTACTCGGGAGGAACGGGTAATGGCTACACCTTC. V gene TRBV10-3 combines with J gene TRBJ1-2; no clear D gene. This CDR3 spans 15 amino acids. Per the germline V gene, CDR1 is ENHRY and CDR2 is SYGVKD.

The rearrangement links TRBV5-6 to TRBJ2-5; 7 positions agree with TRBD1. Germline values: CDR1 SGHDT, CDR2 YYEEEE. J was trimmed by 1 base and V by 4 bases; bases with no gene match: 7. There are 15 residues in the CDR3. In DNA, the CDR3 is TGTGCCAGCAGCCCCAAGACAGGGACCCAAGAGACCCAGTACTTC. Translation gives CASSPKTGTQETQYF.

This clonotype was found a few times. The chain combines TRBV20-1 with TRBJ1-6, with TRBD1 matching 9 bases. The CDR3 sequence is 17 residues long. Germline V CDR1 and CDR2: DFQATT, SNEGSKA (reference sequence). V lost 6 bases and J lost 4; bases outside the gene matches: 13. Written as DNA, the CDR3 is TGCAGTGCAATTACAGGGGGCGCGTCCGAATATAATTCACCCCTCCACTTT. Encoded protein: CSAITGGASEYNSPLHF.

The chain is built from TRBV25-1 and TRBJ1-1; 7 bases are a match to TRBD1. With V trimmed by 6 bases and J by 7 bases, 5 bases remained unmatched. The CDR3 has 12 residues. From germline, CDR1 is MGHDK and CDR2 SYGVNS. The CDR3 nucleotides are TGTGCCAGCAGCTACAGGGGAGTTGAAGCTTTCTTT. Translating it yields CASSYRGVEAFF.

This clonotype was found many times. The gene calls are TRBV5-1 and TRBJ1-1, with D possibly TRBD1 on 5 matching bases. Germline values: CDR1 SGHRS, CDR2 YFSETQ. This CDR3 spans 13 amino acids. The germline V and J ends were trimmed by 0 bases and 10 bases, with 13 bases remaining between them. In nucleotides, the CDR3 is TGCGCCAGCAGCTTGGAAGTCGCAGGGCGAGCTTTCTTT. Amino acid sequence: CASSLEVAGRAFF.

The sample holds a few counts of this clonotype. The chain carries TRBV29-1 and TRBJ2-3; 9 bases match TRBD1. With 6 bases clipped from V and 5 bases from J, the junction kept 6 bases outside the gene matches. CDR1 is SQVTM and CDR2 is ANQGSEA in the germline V gene. The CDR3 runs 13 residues. The CDR3 protein is CSVTDRGRDTQYF. DNA for the CDR3: TGCAGCGTGACGGACAGGGGCCGAGATACGCAGTATTTT.

This clonotype came up many times. The chain links TRBV7-3 to TRBJ2-2; D remains ambiguous. The CDR3 has 13 residues. CDR1 and CDR2 from the germline V gene are SGHTA and FQGTGA. V gave up 4 bases and J gave up 6 bases, with 9 bases separating them. CDR3 in amino acids: CASSSGWAGELFF. DNA of the CDR3: TGTGCCAGCAGCTCCGGGTGGGCCGGGGAGCTGTTTTTT. The entire variable domain, with the rest obtained from reference TRBV7-3 and TRBJ2-2, is as follows: GAGVSQTPSNKVTEKGKYVELRCDPISGHTALYWYRQSLGQGPEFLIYFQGTGAADDSGLPNDRFFAVRPEGSVSTLKIQRTERGDSAVYLCASSSGWAGELFFGEGSRLTVL.

This clonotype was recorded a few times. The DNA for the CDR3 is TGTGCCAGCAGTGATGTCGGGCCCTACGAGCAGTACTTC. Translated, it gives CASSDVGPYEQYF. This chain links TRBV6-1 with TRBJ2-7; D ambiguous. Between the trimmed V and J ends, which lost 3 bases and 2 bases, there was a span of 8 bases. This CDR3 has 13 residues. CDR1 is MNHNS, CDR2 SASEGT, per germline.

The chain is built from TRBV6-4 and TRBJ2-7; the D gene is possibly TRBD2 (6 bases). This CDR3 is built from 15 residues. Germline loops: CDR1 MRHNA, CDR2 SNTAGT. The germline V and J ends were trimmed by 3 bases and 0 bases, with 12 bases remaining between them. The CDR3 coding sequence is TGTGCCAGCAGTGAGCTCGGGACTCGCTCCTACGAGCAGTACTTC. Translating it yields CASSELGTRSYEQYF.

A remark on this clonotype: Since a much larger clone is just one base distant, this may be a read error. The chain couples TRBV29-1 to TRBJ2-5, with 9 bases that match TRBD2. Germline CDR1 reads SQVTM; CDR2 reads ANQGSEA. The CDR3 has 16 amino acids. The CDR3 region has the DNA TGCAGCGTTGAGAAGGGTAGCGGGAGAACCCAAGAGACCCAGTGCTTC. This translates into CSVEKGSGRTQETQCF. The full variable domain, with the rest looked up from reference TRBV29-1 and TRBJ2-5, is SAVISQKPSRDICQRGTSLTIQCQVDSQVTMMFWYRQQPGQSLTLIATANQGSEATYESGFVIDKFPISRPNLTFSTLTVSNMSPEDSSIYLCSVEKGSGRTQETQCFGPGTRLLVL.

This clonotype was observed many times. V usage is TRBV10-3 and J usage is TRBJ1-2; weak D call: TRBD1 (6 bases). Deletions cut 10 bases from V and 0 bases from J, with 12 bases between. Germline V gene lookup returns CDR1 ENHRY and CDR2 SYGVKD. This CDR3 has 13 residues. The CDR3 sequence is CATGDTSNYGYTF. In nucleotides, the CDR3 is TGTGCCACCGGGGACACCTCTAACTATGGCTACACCTTC.

The rearrangement uses TRBV4-1 and TRBJ1-2; D remains unclear. The CDR3 contains 13 residues. V dropped 1 base and J dropped 5 bases, with 8 bases sitting between them. Germline CDR1 MGHRA, CDR2 YSYEKL. The CDR3 spells CASSQASAYGYTF. In DNA form, the CDR3 reads TGCGCCAGCAGCCAAGCGTCTGCATATGGCTACACCTTC.

This clonotype was seen at least ten times. V gene TRBV10-1 combines with J gene TRBJ1-1; D gene ambiguous. Germline V CDR1 and CDR2: WNHNN, SYGVQD (reference sequence). Trimming removed 0 bases at V and 0 bases at J, with 5 bases between. This CDR3 comprises 14 residues. Written as DNA, the CDR3 is TGCGCCAGCAGTGAGTCGATGGTGAACACTGAAGCTTTCTTT. It yields the protein CASSESMVNTEAFF.

Regarding this clonotype: A read error may be the cause here, since a much bigger clone is one base away. The chain combines TRBV5-1 with TRBJ1-2; D is undetermined. V was trimmed by 4 bases and J by 2 bases, leaving 15 bases between them. Germline lookup yields CDR1 SGHRS and CDR2 YFSETQ. The CDR3 is 15 amino acids. CDR3 sequence: CASSLYGRQNYGYTF. For the CDR3, the DNA is TGCGCCAGCAGCCTTTACGGGCGGCAGAACTATGGCTACACCTTC.

This clonotype was picked up a small number of times. This chain connects TRBV12-3 or TRBV12-4 to TRBJ1-5; 7 nucleotides agree with TRBD1. J was trimmed by 3 bases and V by 5 bases; bases with no gene match: 10. The length of the CDR3 is 16 residues. In DNA, the CDR3 is TGTGCCAGCAGTCCCTCCATAGACAGGGCCAATCAGCCCCAGCATTTT. As protein: CASSPSIDRANQPQHF.

The J gene is TRBJ1-2, the V gene TRBV7-2, with D tentatively TRBD1 (6 bases). V lost 5 bases, J lost 1 base, and 11 bases lay in between. Germline CDR1 reads SGHTA; CDR2 reads FQGNSA. This CDR3 has 14 amino acids. DNA of the CDR3: TGTGCCAGCAGCCACACAGGGATTAACTATGGCTACACCTTC. This sequence encodes CASSHTGINYGYTF.

Notes on this clonotype: The junction and the germline gene differ at one end; a read error may be behind it. The chain couples TRBV28 to TRBJ2-7; D is possibly TRBD1 (5 bases). This CDR3 is 15 amino acids long. The germline CDR1 and CDR2 sequences are MDHEN and SYDVKM. The CDR3 DNA reads as TGTGCCAGTCGAATCCAGGGTCCAGACTCCTACGAGCGGTACTTC. This encodes CASRIQGPDSYERYF.

V is TRBV14 and J is TRBJ2-5; 8 nucleotides align to TRBD2. CDR3 length equals 16 residues. The trim removed 1 base at V and 5 bases at J, leaving 9 bases unmatched. Germline assignment: CDR1 SGHDN and CDR2 FVKESK. This CDR3 reads CASSQVYGPGGETQYF. DNA for the CDR3: TGTGCCAGCAGCCAAGTGTACGGGCCGGGGGGGGAGACCCAGTACTTC.

The rearrangement links TRBV28 to TRBJ1-1; tentatively, D is TRBD1 (6 bases). This CDR3 region has 13 residues. Germline CDR1 is MDHEN and CDR2 is SYDVKM. V lost 3 bases and J lost 8, with 13 bases in between. The CDR3 region is CASSFELRGEAFF. The DNA of the CDR3 is TGTGCCAGCAGTTTCGAACTAAGGGGGGAAGCTTTCTTT.